These 23 T cell receptor beta chains originate from one sample sequenced in a study of OX40 agonist ivuxolimab in advanced cancers. Data came from immunoSEQ multiplex PCR; TCRdb stores just in-frame clones and leaves some out. Of around 100,000 clones in the sample, about 91% were seen once. The source material was CD4+ or CD8+ T cells sorted from blood, sampled in a trial of the OX40 agonist ivuxolimab. These receptors were collected from an adult with an advanced solid tumor such as melanoma, head and neck, liver or kidney cancer.

The rearrangement uses TRBV29-1 and TRBJ2-7, with TRBD2 matching over 12 bases. Looked up from germline, CDR1 is SQVTM and CDR2 is ANQGSEA. CDR3 size: 14 residues. With 3 bases clipped from V and 5 bases from J, the junction kept 5 bases outside the gene matches. The CDR3: CSVDGLAGFDEQYF. The CDR3 DNA is TGCAGCGTTGACGGACTAGCGGGATTCGACGAGCAGTACTTC.

The V and J genes are TRBV7-9 and TRBJ2-2; the D gene is possibly TRBD1 (5 bases). The germline gives CDR1 SEHNR, CDR2 FQNEAQ (reference sequence). V lost 11 bases and J 1 base, leaving 14 bases between the germline ends. The length of the CDR3 is 14 residues. CDR3 nucleotide sequence: TGTGCCTACGTCCAGGGTGAGAACACCGGGGAGCTGTTTTTT. Translating gives CAYVQGENTGELFF.

J is TRBJ1-5 and V is TRBV19; 7 nucleotides match TRBD1. The CDR3 length is 16 residues. Germline assignment: CDR1 LNHDA and CDR2 SQIVND (reference sequence). The V gene end was trimmed by 3 bases and the J gene end by 2 bases; junction bases not matched to a gene: 7. In DNA, the CDR3 is TGTGCCAGTAGTATGGTAAGGGGGCTTGGCAATCAGCCCCAGCATTTT. Protein sequence: CASSMVRGLGNQPQHF. Drawing the rest from reference TRBV19 and TRBJ1-5, the complete variable domain is DGGITQSPKYLFRKEGQNVTLSCEQNLNHDAMYWYRQDPGQGLRLIYYSQIVNDFQKGDIAEGYSVSREKKESFPLTVTSAQKNPTAFYLCASSMVRGLGNQPQHFGDGTRLSIL.

The rearrangement joins TRBV2 to TRBJ1-5, with D maybe TRBD1 (5 bases). V dropped 5 bases and J dropped 4 bases, with 9 bases sitting between them. Germline V lookup: CDR1 SNHLY, CDR2 FYNNEI. This CDR3 has 13 residues. CDR3 in DNA: TGTGCCAGCAGTAGGGACGGAAATCAGCCCCAGCATTTT. Translating gives CASSRDGNQPQHF.

The V and J genes are TRBV27 and TRBJ1-2; TRBD1 aligns across 8 bases. This CDR3 has 14 amino acids. Trimming cost V 5 bases and J 4 bases; bases outside gene matches: 6. CDR1 is MNHEY and CDR2 is SMNVEV in the germline V gene (reference sequence). The CDR3 DNA reads as TGTGCCAGCAGTATTTCGGACAGGGTCTATGGCTACACCTTC. Its protein product is CASSISDRVYGYTF.

With regard to this clone: The junction differs from germline at one of its ends, possibly a read error. The chain couples TRBV27 to TRBJ1-1; unclear D gene. Germline-derived CDR1 and CDR2 are MNHEY and SMNVEV (reference sequence). The CDR3 totals 17 residues. This chain's CDR3 is CASSLTATFNGNTGAFF. As DNA, the CDR3 is TGTGCCAGCAGTTTAACAGCCACATTCAATGGAAACACTGGAGCTTTCTTT.

The rearrangement joins TRBV10-3 to TRBJ2-7; 8 bases line up with TRBD1. Germline CDR1 ENHRY, CDR2 SYGVKD. CDR3 size: 14 residues. Unmatched junction bases numbered 8, after V lost 6 bases and J lost 4 bases. DNA of the CDR3: TGTGCCATCAGGCGGCCAGGGGGCGAATACGAGCAGTACTTC. This gives the protein CAIRRPGGEYEQYF.

This clone was found a few times. V usage is TRBV7-6 and J usage is TRBJ1-1; tentative D call: TRBD1 (6 bases). Germline-derived CDR1 and CDR2 are SGHVS and FNYEAQ. The CDR3 consists of 15 residues. Between the trimmed V and J ends, which lost 4 bases and 0 bases, there was a span of 12 bases. The CDR3 loop reads CASSSQGKVNTEAFF. DNA for the CDR3: TGTGCCAGCAGCTCCCAGGGGAAAGTGAACACTGAAGCTTTCTTT.

The chain uses TRBV27 and TRBJ2-5; D is perhaps TRBD2 (5 bases). CDR1 and CDR2 from the germline V gene are MNHEY and SMNVEV (reference sequence). V lost 3 bases and J lost 4, with 12 bases in between. CDR3 length: 14 residues. CDR3 nucleotides: TGTGCCAGCAGTTTGAGAGGGCAAGTAGAGACCCAGTACTTC. Protein: CASSLRGQVETQYF.

CDR3 residues: CASSVGPGQGLEKLFF. The CDR3 bases are TGTGCCAGCAGCGTGGGTCCTGGACAGGGCCTCGAAAAACTGTTTTTT. V gene TRBV9 combines with J gene TRBJ1-4; 8 nucleotides line up with TRBD1. V lost 2 bases, J lost 8 bases, and 11 bases stayed unmatched. CDR3 length: 16 amino acids. Germline-derived CDR1 and CDR2 are SGDLS and YYNGEE.

This clone was seen only once. The rearrangement joins TRBV2 to TRBJ2-2, with D possibly matching TRBD1 (5 bases). V was trimmed by 8 bases and J by 7 bases, leaving 14 bases between them. The length of the CDR3 is 13 residues. In germline, CDR1 is SNHLY, CDR2 FYNNEI. CDR3 region: CASAGLGGGELFF. CDR3 nucleotide sequence: TGTGCCAGCGCAGGGTTGGGTGGCGGGGAGCTGTTTTTT. Using reference TRBV2 and TRBJ2-2 for the parts outside the CDR3, the full variable domain is EPEVTQTPSHQVTQMGQEVILRCVPISNHLYFYWYRQILGQKVEFLVSFYNNEISEKSEIFDDQFSVERPDGSNFTLKIRSTKLEDSAMYFCASAGLGGGELFFGEGSRLTVL.

V and J are TRBV29-1 and TRBJ1-5, with D uncertain. CDR1 and CDR2 (germline): SQVTM, ANQGSEA. Trimming pared 7 bases from V and 4 bases from J, leaving 11 bases between. The CDR3 is 12 amino acids. The CDR3 nucleotides are TGCAGCGCCGCCGGCAGAAATCAGCCCCAGCATTTT. Translated: CSAAGRNQPQHF.

The J gene is TRBJ1-5, the V gene TRBV30; 7 nucleotides line up with TRBD1. This CDR3 region has 20 residues. The germline CDR1 and CDR2 sequences are GTSNPN and SVGIG (reference sequence). Unmatched junction bases numbered 20, after V lost 3 bases and J lost 0 bases. This chain's CDR3 is CAWRLRVPSRTGHSNQPQHF. The CDR3 nucleotides read TGTGCCTGGAGGCTCCGAGTACCATCTCGGACAGGCCATAGCAATCAGCCCCAGCATTTT.

CDR3 protein: CASSSGLAGPPYEQYF. For the CDR3, the DNA is TGTGCCAGCAGCTCGGGACTAGCGGGGCCTCCCTACGAGCAGTACTTC. The chain joins TRBV13 to TRBJ2-7; TRBD2 matches at 13 bases. Unmatched junction bases numbered 5, after V lost 4 bases and J lost 2 bases. Per the germline V gene, CDR1 is PRHDT and CDR2 is FYEKMQ (reference sequence). This CDR3 region has 16 residues.

The rearrangement joins TRBV5-4 to TRBJ2-2, with TRBD1 identical over 7 bases. J gave up 7 bases and V 8 bases, and 8 bases lay outside the gene matches. Germline V lookup: CDR1 SGHNT, CDR2 YYREEE (reference sequence). This CDR3 region has 13 residues. The CDR3 is CARPGGDGGELFF. CDR3 nucleotide sequence: TGTGCCAGACCAGGGGGAGATGGCGGGGAGCTGTTTTTT.

This clone has more than one count but fewer than ten. The chain links TRBV5-4 to TRBJ2-2; 8 bases map to TRBD1. Germline V gene sequence: CDR1 SGHNT, CDR2 YYREEE (reference sequence). This CDR3 comprises 15 residues. V was pared by 3 bases and J by 3 bases, with 4 bases of the junction left unmatched. CDR3 sequence reads: CASSSGGRDTGELFF. In DNA form, the CDR3 reads TGTGCCAGCAGCTCAGGGGGCAGGGACACCGGGGAGCTGTTTTTT. The full variable domain, completed using reference TRBV5-4 and TRBJ2-2, is ETGVTQSPTHLIKTRGQQVTLRCSSQSGHNTVSWYQQALGQGPQFIFQYYREEENGRGNFPPRFSGLQFPNYSSELNVNALELDDSALYLCASSSGGRDTGELFFGEGSRLTVL.

This clone was recorded only once. This chain uses TRBV29-1 with TRBJ2-1; 10 bases fit TRBD2. Germline lookup yields CDR1 SQVTM and CDR2 ANQGSEA. J lost 1 base, V lost 5 bases, and 8 bases had no gene match. The CDR3 consists of 16 residues. Written as DNA, the CDR3 is TGCAGCGTTTTGGTAAAGCGGGAGGGGTCCTACAATGAGCAGTTCTTC. This encodes CSVLVKREGSYNEQFF.

This rearrangement joins TRBV2 to TRBJ1-2, with a weak D call TRBD1 (6 bases). The V end lost 5 bases, the J end lost 1 base, and 14 bases lay between the germline ends. The CDR3 is 15 residues long. Germline CDR1 and CDR2: SNHLY and FYNNEI. This chain's CDR3 is CASSRTASGNYGYTF. The CDR3, as DNA: TGTGCCAGCAGTAGGACAGCCTCGGGTAACTATGGCTACACCTTC.

CDR3 bases: TGTGCCAGCAGCGTAGGACAGGCCGACTGGTCGGACACTGAAGCTTTCTTT. This sequence encodes CASSVGQADWSDTEAFF. This chain connects TRBV9 to TRBJ1-1; possible D gene TRBD1, 6 bases. The CDR3 has 17 residues. Deletions cut 0 bases from V and 3 bases from J, with 18 bases between. CDR1 and CDR2 (germline): SGDLS, YYNGEE.

This chain links TRBV28 with TRBJ1-1, with a possible D match to TRBD1 (5 bases). V lost 3 bases and J lost 0, with 11 bases in between. CDR1 and CDR2 from the germline V gene are MDHEN and SYDVKM. This CDR3 has 15 residues. CDR3 sequence: CASSLIDRVNTEAFF. CDR3 sequence (DNA): TGTGCCAGCAGTTTGATCGACAGAGTGAACACTGAAGCTTTCTTT.

V and J are TRBV5-5 and TRBJ2-1; possible D gene TRBD2, 5 bases. Trimming left V 5 bases short and J 4 bases short, with 16 bases between. Germline V gives CDR1 SGHKS, CDR2 YYEKEE (reference sequence). This CDR3 comprises 15 residues. CDR3 residues: CASSLVEVSYNEQFF. For the CDR3, the DNA is TGTGCCAGCAGTCTGGTGGAGGTATCGTACAATGAGCAGTTCTTC. Based on the CDR3 plus reference TRBV5-5 and TRBJ2-1, the full variable domain is DAGVTQSPTHLIKTRGQQVTLRCSPISGHKSVSWYQQVLGQGPQFIFQYYEKEERGRGNFPDRFSARQFPNYSSELNVNALLLGDSALYLCASSLVEVSYNEQFFGPGTRLTVL.

The V and J genes are TRBV11-2 and TRBJ2-3; D is perhaps TRBD2 (5 bases). There are 13 residues in the CDR3. From germline, CDR1 is SGHAT and CDR2 FQNNGV. V lost 9 bases and J 9 bases, leaving 19 bases between the germline ends. As DNA, the CDR3 is TGTGCCAGTAGGGCGGGTCCTGCCGAGACGCAGTATTTT. Translating it yields CASRAGPAETQYF.

In DNA form, the CDR3 reads TGTGCCAGCAGCATCGGACAGGGCCCGTGGCAGCCCCAGCATTTT. Amino acids: CASSIGQGPWQPQHF. The chain links TRBV11-2 to TRBJ1-5; 8 nucleotides match TRBD1. The CDR3 extends over 15 amino acids. Trimming cost V 5 bases and J 7 bases; bases outside gene matches: 10. Looked up from germline, CDR1 is SGHAT and CDR2 is FQNNGV.